The 27 T cell receptor beta chains reported below all come from one sample, sequenced in a study of T cells in Graves' hyperthyroidism and ophthalmopathy. There were TCR beta CDR3 regions amplified from RNA transcripts. Initially, a first-round RT-PCR of the TCR CDR3 employed the HTBI primer set. A single record per CDR3 protein comes from TCRdb applying MiXCR to the multiplex PCR reads. The table shows some 440,000 distinct CDR3 sequences, with 15% to 18% occurring only once. Sequenced: blood. The receptors shown here come from a woman aged 18-29 years with Graves' hyperthyroidism.

This clonotype occurred many times. V is TRBV3-1 and J is TRBJ2-7; TRBD2 matches 7 bases. Germline V gene sequence: CDR1 LGHDT, CDR2 YNNKEL (reference sequence). Trimming cost V 1 base and J 7 bases; bases outside gene matches: 7. The CDR3 loop spans 14 amino acids. CDR3 sequence reads: CASSQGGRGEEQYF. The CDR3, as DNA: TGTGCCAGCAGCCAAGGCGGGAGAGGTGAGGAGCAGTACTTC.

This clonotype was recorded at least ten times. The chain combines TRBV2 with TRBJ1-6; D not certain. Deletions cut 2 bases from V and 3 bases from J, with 11 bases between. This CDR3 has 16 amino acids. Germline CDR1 SNHLY, CDR2 FYNNEI. The CDR3 coding sequence is TGTGCCAGCAGTGAATTAAGAACCCTCTATAATTCACCCCTCCACTTT. Encoded protein: CASSELRTLYNSPLHF.

This clonotype was detected ten times or more. The chain is built from TRBV7-2 and TRBJ2-3; weak D call: TRBD1 (6 bases). This CDR3 is 16 amino acids long. Germline CDR1 SGHTA, CDR2 FQGNSA. Trimming stripped 5 bases from V and 0 bases from J, with 15 bases between. As DNA, the CDR3 is TGTGCCAGCAGCCGGGGCAGGGGATATAGCACAGATACGCAGTATTTT. Encoded protein: CASSRGRGYSTDTQYF.

This clonotype was observed a few times. The chain uses TRBV27 and TRBJ2-7; 10 bases are a match to TRBD2. This CDR3 has 17 residues. With 3 bases clipped from V and 0 bases from J, the junction kept 8 bases outside the gene matches. The germline CDR1 and CDR2 sequences are MNHEY and SMNVEV (reference sequence). CDR3 sequence (DNA): TGTGCCAGCAGTTTCTCCGGACTAGCGGTTCTCTCCTACGAGCAGTACTTC. As protein: CASSFSGLAVLSYEQYF.

This clonotype occurred many times. V is TRBV20-1 and J is TRBJ1-2; D is perhaps TRBD1 (5 bases). This CDR3 is built from 12 residues. V was trimmed by 5 bases and J by 8 bases, leaving 15 bases between them. Germline values: CDR1 DFQATT, CDR2 SNEGSKA (reference sequence). CDR3 coding DNA: TGCAGTGCTGAGCGAGGGACTGTGGGCTACACCTTC. It translates to CSAERGTVGYTF.

In its sample, this clonotype was seen a few times. The V gene is TRBV7-2, the J gene TRBJ2-5; 9 nucleotides align to TRBD2. This CDR3 is 16 amino acids long. The V gene end was trimmed by 6 bases and the J gene end by 1 base; junction bases not matched to a gene: 9. CDR1 is SGHTA and CDR2 is FQGNSA in the germline V gene. CDR3 amino acids: CASRGWISGGQETQYF. CDR3 nucleotide sequence: TGTGCCAGCAGGGGGTGGATTAGCGGGGGCCAAGAGACCCAGTACTTC.

This clonotype was recorded at least ten times. The rearrangement uses TRBV7-8 and TRBJ2-5; 11 bases are a match to TRBD2. The CDR3 totals 17 residues. The trim removed 6 bases at V and 0 bases at J, leaving 9 bases unmatched. Germline CDR1 is SGHVS and CDR2 is FQNEAQ. CDR3 loop: CASSSERTSGHQETQYF. The CDR3 DNA is TGTGCCAGCAGTTCTGAGCGGACTAGCGGGCACCAAGAGACCCAGTACTTC.

This clonotype was picked up many times. V and J are TRBV12-3 or TRBV12-4 and TRBJ1-1, with no clear D. Trimming pared 2 bases from V and 1 base from J, leaving 20 bases between. The CDR3 has 18 amino acids. CDR3: CASSLLGPWEGQNTEAFF. CDR3 DNA: TGTGCCAGCAGTTTATTAGGGCCTTGGGAAGGGCAGAACACTGAAGCTTTCTTT.

The chain links TRBV6-1 to TRBJ1-6; TRBD1 might be the D (5 bases). Germline V gene data show CDR1 as MNHNS and CDR2 as SASEGT. This CDR3 comprises 12 residues. The V end was cut by 5 bases, the J end by 16 bases, with 15 bases between. Here the CDR3 DNA reads TGTGCCAGCAGTCCACCGGGGACTCAACTCCACTTT. This encodes CASSPPGTQLHF.

In this sample, this clonotype turned up a few times. This chain uses TRBV6-5 with TRBJ1-5, with D perhaps TRBD1 (5 bases). The germline V gene has CDR1 MNHEY and CDR2 SVGAGI. V was pared by 2 bases and J by 7 bases, with 9 bases between. This CDR3 has 13 amino acids. In DNA form, the CDR3 reads TGTGCCAGCAGTTACCGAAAGGGGCAGCCCCAGCATTTT. This gives the protein CASSYRKGQPQHF.

Many counts were recorded for this clonotype. The rearrangement joins TRBV5-1 to TRBJ2-7; 12 bases are shared with TRBD2. V lost 4 bases, J lost 7 bases, and 9 bases stayed unmatched. The CDR3 covers 15 residues. Germline V gene data show CDR1 as SGHRS and CDR2 as YFSETQ. The CDR3, as DNA: TGCGCCAGCAGCCCCCGACTAGCGGGGGAGAAAGAGCAGTACTTC. Protein: CASSPRLAGEKEQYF.

This clonotype occurred many times. J is TRBJ2-7 and V is TRBV7-3, with a tentative D call TRBD1 (6 bases). V was cut by 5 bases and J by 3 bases, with 17 bases left in between. The CDR3 has 15 amino acids. Germline values: CDR1 SGHTA, CDR2 FQGTGA. The CDR3 region has the DNA TGTGCCAGCAGCCTCGGAGACAGGAATCACTACGAGCAGTACTTC. This encodes CASSLGDRNHYEQYF.

Remarks on this clonotype: Relative to the germline gene, one junction end is altered; a read error may explain this. The chain combines TRBV7-9 with TRBJ2-2, with 12 bases matching TRBD1. Germline V gene sequence: CDR1 SEHNR, CDR2 FQNEAQ (reference sequence). The CDR3 covers 15 residues. The CDR3 reads CVSSPGQGASGELFF. In DNA, the CDR3 is TGTGTCAGCAGCCCGGGACAGGGGGCTTCCGGGGAGCTGTTTTTT. Based on the CDR3 plus reference TRBV7-9 and TRBJ2-2, the full variable domain is DTGVSQNPRHKITKRGQNVTFRCDPISEHNRLYWYRQTLGQGPEFLTYFQNEAQLEKSRLLSDRFSAERPKGSFSTLEIQRTEQGDSAMYLCVSSPGQGASGELFFGEGSRLTVL.

This clonotype was counted many times. This rearrangement joins TRBV7-3 to TRBJ2-3; no reliable D call. This CDR3 region has 14 residues. With 6 bases removed from V and 2 bases from J, the gap between germline ends came to 12 bases. Germline loops: CDR1 SGHTA, CDR2 FQGTGA. In DNA, the CDR3 is TGTGCCAGCAGTTACCTACCTAACACAGATACGCAGTATTTT. This gives the protein CASSYLPNTDTQYF.

The rearrangement uses TRBV9 and TRBJ2-1; D possibly matches TRBD1 or TRBD2 (5 bases each). V gave up 0 bases and J gave up 10 bases, with 14 bases separating them. The germline gives CDR1 SGDLS, CDR2 YYNGEE. The CDR3 contains 14 residues. CDR3 amino acids: CASSVDKGRGEQFF. In DNA form, the CDR3 reads TGTGCCAGCAGCGTAGACAAGGGGCGCGGGGAGCAGTTCTTC.

There are many counts of this clonotype. V and J are TRBV18 and TRBJ1-2; D might be TRBD1 (6 bases). CDR3 length: 15 amino acids. The V end was cut by 0 bases, the J end by 7 bases, with 15 bases between. In germline, CDR1 is KGHSH, CDR2 LQKENI. CDR3 DNA: TGTGCCAGCTCACCACCTGGCAGGGGATCAGGTGGCTACACCTTC. It is translated as CASSPPGRGSGGYTF.

This chain joins TRBV20-1 and TRBJ2-5; 14 nucleotides agree with TRBD2. This CDR3 spans 16 amino acids. The trim removed 1 base at V and 2 bases at J, leaving 3 bases unmatched. Germline values: CDR1 DFQATT, CDR2 SNEGSKA (reference sequence). Here the CDR3 reads CSARGLAGGEQETQYF. The DNA for the CDR3 is TGCAGTGCTAGAGGACTAGCGGGAGGGGAGCAAGAGACCCAGTACTTC.

CDR3 nucleotides: TGTGCCAGTCGGAAGGACTCGAGAAAGCAGTTCTTC. It translates to CASRKDSRKQFF. This chain joins TRBV19 and TRBJ2-1; D might be TRBD2 (5 bases). The CDR3 length is 12 residues. The ends were cut back, 8 bases at V and 11 bases at J, with 16 bases in the middle. The germline V gene has CDR1 LNHDA and CDR2 SQIVND (reference sequence).

This clonotype was seen ten or more times. The conserved phenylalanine or tryptophan normally closing the CDR3 is absent here, so this likely arose from a read error. The genes are TRBV6-5 and TRBJ1-1; D might be TRBD1 (6 bases). V was trimmed by 8 bases and J by 3 bases, leaving 16 bases between them. CDR1 and CDR2 (germline): MNHEY, SVGAGI. CDR3 length: 14 amino acids. CDR3 residues: CASLRQGTYTEAFL. CDR3 nucleotides: TGTGCCAGCCTCCGGCAGGGGACTTACACTGAAGCTTTCCTT.

This clonotype was detected ten times or more. The rearrangement joins TRBV10-3 to TRBJ1-5; the D is unclear. Trimming took 3 bases from V and 1 from J, leaving 7 bases between them. CDR1 is ENHRY, CDR2 SYGVKD, per germline. The CDR3 spans 14 residues. The CDR3 spells CAISDSGSNQPQHF. CDR3 coding DNA: TGTGCCATCAGTGACTCCGGGAGCAATCAGCCCCAGCATTTT.

In this sample, this clonotype turned up many times. V gene TRBV12-3 or TRBV12-4 combines with J gene TRBJ1-1; perhaps TRBD1 as D (5 bases). The CDR3 covers 15 residues. The V gene lost 3 bases and the J gene lost 5 bases, with 16 bases spanning the gap. CDR3 bases: TGTGCCAGCAGTTTGGGGCGGGGGATAGAAACTGAAGCTTTCTTT. Its protein is CASSLGRGIETEAFF.

This clonotype was counted many times. This chain uses TRBV13 with TRBJ2-3, with D perhaps given as TRBD1 or TRBD2 (6 bases each). Germline-derived CDR1 and CDR2 are PRHDT and FYEKMQ (reference sequence). This CDR3 is 15 amino acids long. With 5 bases removed from V and 3 bases from J, the gap between germline ends came to 15 bases. The CDR3 loop reads CASSHGLGGTDTQYF. The CDR3 DNA follows: TGTGCCAGCAGCCATGGGCTAGGGGGGACAGATACGCAGTATTTT.

In this sample, this clonotype turned up many times. This chain links TRBV5-1 with TRBJ2-7; maybe TRBD2 (6 bases). CDR1 and CDR2 from the germline V gene are SGHRS and YFSETQ. The CDR3 consists of 13 residues. Trimming pared 3 bases from V and 7 bases from J, leaving 14 bases between. Written as DNA, the CDR3 is TGCGCCAGCAGCTGGAGGGAATCGGGGGAGCAGTACTTC. Protein sequence: CASSWRESGEQYF.

This clonotype occurred many times. The chain couples TRBV30 to TRBJ2-3; the D is unclear. The germline V gene encodes CDR1 GTSNPN and CDR2 SVGIG (reference sequence). Trimming took 2 bases from V and 2 from J, leaving 5 bases between them. The CDR3 is 12 residues long. The CDR3 coding sequence is TGTGCCTGGAGTCCGCCCACAGATACGCAGTATTTT. Translation: CAWSPPTDTQYF.

In its sample, this clonotype was seen many times. The chain carries TRBV5-1 and TRBJ2-2; the match to TRBD2 covers 7 bases. The germline V gene has CDR1 SGHRS and CDR2 YFSETQ. The CDR3 runs 13 residues. The trim removed 10 bases at V and 4 bases at J, leaving 7 bases unmatched. CDR3 in DNA: TGCGCCGGAAGGGGAGGGAGCACCGGGGAGCTGTTTTTT. Protein product: CAGRGGSTGELFF.

This clonotype has a count of ten or more. The V and J genes are TRBV12-3 or TRBV12-4 and TRBJ1-2; D gene unclear. This CDR3 is 14 amino acids long. V lost 4 bases to trimming and J lost 5 bases, with 14 bases between them. CDR3 region: CASSSRGGGYGYTF. The CDR3 DNA is TGTGCCAGCAGTTCACGGGGTGGAGGGTATGGCTACACCTTC.

The rearrangement links TRBV20-1 to TRBJ2-7, with D hard to call. This CDR3 is built from 15 residues. Trimming removed 0 bases from V and 0 bases from J, with 12 bases in between. Per the germline V gene, CDR1 is DFQATT and CDR2 is SNEGSKA (reference sequence). The CDR3 loop reads CSARDYGVTSYEQYF. CDR3 DNA: TGCAGTGCTAGAGATTATGGGGTAACCTCCTACGAGCAGTACTTC.